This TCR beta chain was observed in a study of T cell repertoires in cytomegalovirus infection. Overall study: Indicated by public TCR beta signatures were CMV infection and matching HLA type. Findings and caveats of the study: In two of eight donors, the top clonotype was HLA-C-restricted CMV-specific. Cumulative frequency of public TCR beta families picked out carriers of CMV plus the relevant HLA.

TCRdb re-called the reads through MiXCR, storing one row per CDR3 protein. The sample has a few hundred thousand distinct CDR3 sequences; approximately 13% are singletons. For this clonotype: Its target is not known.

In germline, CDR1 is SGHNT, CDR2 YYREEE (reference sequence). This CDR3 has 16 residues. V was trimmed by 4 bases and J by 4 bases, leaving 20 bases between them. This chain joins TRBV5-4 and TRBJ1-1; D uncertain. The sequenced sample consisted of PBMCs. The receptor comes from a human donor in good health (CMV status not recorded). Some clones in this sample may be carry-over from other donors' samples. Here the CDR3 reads CASSSGRLGSGTEAFF. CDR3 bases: TGTGCCAGCAGCAGCGGTCGGCTAGGCTCGGGCACTGAAGCTTTCTTT. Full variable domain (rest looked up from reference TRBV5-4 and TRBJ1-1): ETGVTQSPTHLIKTRGQQVTLRCSSQSGHNTVSWYQQALGQGPQFIFQYYREEENGRGNFPPRFSGLQFPNYSSELNVNALELDDSALYLCASSSGRLGSGTEAFFGQGTRLTVV.